This TCR beta chain originates from a study of vaccination and CD4 T cells after COVID-19. Treatment specified: approximately 9-day PBMC culture with coronavirus spike peptide pools or control peptides (ViraFEST assay). This clonotype has only a few counts. Its antigen is undetermined. V was trimmed by 2 bases and J by 6 bases, leaving 8 bases between them. The CDR3 spans 13 residues. Germline V lookup: CDR1 WNHNN, CDR2 SYGVQD (reference sequence). Sequenced with the Oncomine TCR Beta short-read assay was DNA taken from cultured CD4+ T cells. TCRdb analysed the PCR reads with MiXCR anew, one entry per CDR3 protein. The profile covers about 15,000 distinct CDR3 sequences, with less than 60% appearing a single time and 4.5% to 5.5% taken by the ten largest.

The input for sequencing was CD4+ T cells from blood, cultured in vitro, taken before SARS-CoV-2 vaccination. The sequence derives from a human donor who had recovered from COVID-19. The chain uses TRBV10-1 and TRBJ1-5; no clear D gene. DNA of the CDR3: TGCGCCAGCAGTGAGGGATTTGGTCAGCCCCAGCATTTT. It specifies CASSEGFGQPQHF.